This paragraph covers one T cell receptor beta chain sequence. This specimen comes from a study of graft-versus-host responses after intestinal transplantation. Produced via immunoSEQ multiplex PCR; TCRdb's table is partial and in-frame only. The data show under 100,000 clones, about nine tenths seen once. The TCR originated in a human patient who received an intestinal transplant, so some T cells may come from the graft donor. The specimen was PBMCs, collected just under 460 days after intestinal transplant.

The CDR3 nucleotides are TGTGCCAGCAGCCCCTATGGGGACACTGAAGCTTTCTTT. Translated: CASSPYGDTEAFF. The gene calls are TRBV5-6 and TRBJ1-1; D call uncertain. The CDR3 sequence is 13 residues long. V dropped 4 bases and J dropped 3 bases, with 10 bases sitting between them. Germline values: CDR1 SGHDT, CDR2 YYEEEE. Using reference TRBV5-6 and TRBJ1-1 for the parts outside the CDR3, the full variable domain is DAGVTQSPTHLIKTRGQQVTLRCSPKSGHDTVSWYQQALGQGPQFIFQYYEEEERQRGNFPDRFSGHQFPNYSSELNVNALLLGDSALYLCASSPYGDTEAFFGQGTRLTVV.